These T cell receptor beta chains were read from a single sample in a study of cytomegalovirus exposure and HLA in healthy donors. Only in-frame clones appear in the TCRdb table, and some are missing; sequencing was by immunoSEQ multiplex PCR. Altogether about 120,000 clones are present, about three quarters being singletons, with the ten largest covering about 32%. Sequencing was done on a sample of PBMCs. These receptors were obtained from a man between 60 and 70 years old in good health and CMV-seropositive. The CDR3 runs from the conserved cysteine through the conserved F or W. D genes are given only for firm matches. Size tells how often a clone was seen (once, few, many) or the class of an expanded clone, and some rows leave it out.

clone_size,v_call,d_call,j_call,cdr3_aa,cdr3_nt
once,TRBV5-4,TRBD1,TRBJ1-4,CASSLTTGANEKLFF,TGTGCCAGCAGCCTAACCACAGGGGCTAATGAAAAACTGTTTTTT
.,TRBV27,TRBD1,TRBJ2-3,CASSWTGQGVDTQYF,TGTGCCAGCAGTTGGACGGGACAGGGGGTTGATACGCAGTATTTT
.,TRBV10-1,TRBD2,TRBJ2-2,CASAAGGRGTGELFF,TGCGCCAGTGCTGCGGGGGGTCGGGGGACCGGGGAGCTGTTTTTT
.,TRBV5-4,.,TRBJ2-2,CASSPRTKNTGELFF,TGTGCCAGCAGCCCAAGGACTAAGAACACCGGGGAGCTGTTTTTT
.,TRBV10-1,.,TRBJ1-1,CASSERVDTEAFF,TGCGCCAGCAGTGAACGGGTCGACACTGAAGCTTTCTTT
.,TRBV29-1,TRBD1,TRBJ2-7,CSVDGTDSSYEQYF,TGCAGCGTTGATGGGACAGACAGCTCCTACGAGCAGTACTTC
.,TRBV11-2,.,TRBJ2-2,CASSPRTATNTGELFF,TGTGCCAGCAGCCCGAGGACAGCCACGAACACCGGGGAGCTGTTTTTT
.,TRBV10-2,TRBD1,TRBJ2-3,CASRPGGLDTQYF,TGCGCCAGCAGGCCAGGGGGCTTGGATACGCAGTATTTT
.,TRBV11-1,.,TRBJ1-1,CASSSMGTYSTEAFF,TGTGCCAGCAGCTCAATGGGGACATATAGCACTGAAGCTTTCTTT
.,TRBV9,TRBD1,TRBJ2-7,CASSVASGTGEVEQYF,TGTGCCAGCAGCGTAGCTTCCGGGACAGGGGAGGTCGAGCAGTACTTC
.,TRBV5-5,.,TRBJ2-1,CASSLHYFSYNEQFF,TGTGCCAGCAGCTTGCACTATTTCTCCTACAATGAGCAGTTCTTC
.,TRBV6-5,.,TRBJ1-5,CASSGSTGGDRPQHF,TGTGCCAGCAGTGGTTCTACAGGTGGAGATCGGCCCCAGCATTTT
.,TRBV28,.,TRBJ2-1,CASSRGKPSSDEQFF,TGTGCCAGCAGTCGCGGTAAGCCGAGCTCCGATGAGCAGTTCTTC
.,TRBV2,TRBD1,TRBJ1-2,CASGDRGQFDGYTF,TGTGCCAGCGGGGACAGGGGGCAATTTGATGGCTACACCTTC
.,TRBV23-1,.,TRBJ1-5,CASSQSEVNQPQHF,TGCGCCAGCAGTCAATCGGAGGTCAATCAGCCCCAGCATTTT
.,TRBV5-1,TRBD1,TRBJ2-1,CASRDRAAYNEQFF,TGCGCCAGCAGAGACAGGGCCGCCTACAATGAGCAGTTCTTC
.,TRBV7-8,TRBD1,TRBJ2-2,CASSSQGAGLTGELFF,TGTGCCAGCAGCTCCCAGGGGGCAGGGCTCACCGGGGAGCTGTTTTTT
.,TRBV11-2,.,TRBJ2-2,CASSLSNTGELFF,TGTGCCAGCAGCTTAAGCAACACCGGGGAGCTGTTTTTT
.,TRBV11-1,.,TRBJ2-5,CASSQLGQLQETQYF,TGTGCCAGCAGTCAACTCGGACAGCTCCAAGAGACCCAGTACTTC
.,TRBV5-4,TRBD1,TRBJ1-2,CASSRGQGYGYTF,TGTGCCAGCAGCCGAGGACAGGGCTATGGCTACACCTTC
.,TRBV6-5,.,TRBJ2-7,CASSYSGLAYYEQYF,TGTGCCAGCAGTTACTCAGGGCTAGCGTACTACGAGCAGTACTTC
.,TRBV30,.,TRBJ1-1,CAWSVRIPSGTEAFF,TGTGCCTGGAGTGTACGTATCCCCTCGGGCACTGAAGCTTTCTTT
.,TRBV25-1,TRBD2,TRBJ2-7,CASSKRTSGSSYEQYF,TGTGCCAGCAGCAAGAGGACTAGCGGGAGCTCCTACGAGCAGTACTTC
.,TRBV5-6,TRBD1,TRBJ1-5,CASSPGTGNNQPQHF,TGTGCCAGCAGCCCAGGGACAGGAAACAATCAGCCCCAGCATTTT
.,TRBV5-1,TRBD1,TRBJ1-2,CASSSSTGGPGYTF,TGCGCCAGCAGCTCTTCGACAGGGGGCCCCGGCTACACCTTC
.,TRBV10-3,.,TRBJ2-6,CAVGRGSDYTGANVLTF,TGTGCCGTCGGACGGGGAAGTGACTATACTGGGGCCAACGTCCTGACTTTC
.,TRBV2,.,TRBJ2-7,CASSSEGITYEQYF,TGTGCCAGTTCCAGCGAGGGCATAACCTACGAGCAGTACTTC
.,TRBV5-1,TRBD1,TRBJ1-5,CASSTGTANQPQHF,TGCGCCAGCAGCACCGGGACAGCCAATCAGCCCCAGCATTTT
once,TRBV19,.,TRBJ1-1,CASSIEGVSEAFF,TGTGCCAGTAGTATAGAGGGAGTATCTGAAGCTTTCTTT
.,TRBV7-3,.,TRBJ1-1,CASSRSGGNTEAFF,TGTGCCAGCAGCCGAAGCGGCGGGAACACTGAAGCTTTCTTT
.,TRBV5-1,.,TRBJ2-2,CASSLAQGWAGELFF,TGCGCCAGCAGCTTGGCTCAGGGATGGGCCGGGGAGCTGTTTTTT
.,TRBV7-3,TRBD2,TRBJ2-3,CASSTRTSGAGDTQYF,TGTGCCAGCAGCACACGGACTAGCGGGGCAGGAGATACGCAGTATTTT
.,TRBV7-9,.,TRBJ1-1,CASSWEEGTEAFF,TGTGCCAGCAGCTGGGAAGAGGGCACTGAAGCTTTCTTT
.,TRBV7-9,.,TRBJ2-1,CSSSSKRAPYNEQFF,TGTTCCAGCAGCTCCAAGCGGGCGCCCTACAATGAGCAGTTCTTC
.,TRBV18,.,TRBJ1-6,CASSPGGRHNSPLHF,TGTGCCAGCTCACCCGGGGGGCGGCATAATTCACCCCTCCACTTT
.,TRBV9,.,TRBJ2-7,CASSVDGTIYEQYF,TGTGCCAGCAGCGTAGATGGCACAATCTACGAGCAGTACTTC
.,TRBV5-4,.,TRBJ2-7,CASSKKAESSYEQYF,TGTGCCAGCAGCAAGAAAGCGGAAAGCTCCTACGAGCAGTACTTC
.,TRBV6-6,.,TRBJ2-2,CASSYPLAGELFF,TGTGCCAGCAGTTACCCCCTCGCCGGGGAGCTGTTTTTT
.,TRBV16,.,TRBJ1-1,CASSQYDRLNTEAFF,TGTGCCAGCAGCCAATACGACAGACTGAACACTGAAGCTTTCTTT
.,TRBV6-1,.,TRBJ2-5,CASGDETQYF,TGTGCCAGCGGAGACGAGACCCAGTACTTC
.,TRBV7-8,TRBD2,TRBJ2-7,CASSPGASGRSSYEQYF,TGTGCCAGCAGCCCCGGGGCTAGCGGGAGGAGCTCCTACGAGCAGTACTTC
.,TRBV6-1,.,TRBJ1-1,CASSDQQGTEAFF,TGTGCCAGCAGCGATCAACAGGGCACTGAAGCTTTCTTT
.,TRBV5-1,.,TRBJ1-1,CASSLGVVWTEAFF,TGCGCCAGCAGCTTGGGAGTTGTATGGACTGAAGCTTTCTTT
.,TRBV30,TRBD2,TRBJ2-3,CAWSIPAGYTDTQYF,TGTGCCTGGAGTATCCCAGCGGGGTACACAGATACGCAGTATTTT
.,TRBV14,TRBD1,TRBJ2-7,CASSQARGSSYEQYF,TGTGCCAGCAGCCAAGCCAGGGGGAGCTCCTACGAGCAGTACTTC
.,TRBV20-1,.,TRBJ2-7,CSARAGYEQYF,TGCAGTGCTAGAGCGGGCTACGAGCAGTACTTC
once,TRBV5-4,.,TRBJ2-5,CASSLGQARSSETQYF,TGTGCCAGCAGCTTGGGACAGGCGAGATCGTCTGAGACCCAGTACTTC
.,TRBV5-1,.,TRBJ1-1,CASSLVGREDTEAFF,TGCGCCAGCAGCTTGGTAGGCAGGGAGGACACTGAAGCTTTCTTT
.,TRBV29-1,.,TRBJ1-1,CSVPTNKGTFF,TGCAGCGTACCTACCAACAAGGGGACTTTCTTT
.,TRBV12-5,.,TRBJ2-3,CASGSRDTQYF,TGTGCTAGTGGTTCCAGAGATACGCAGTATTTT
.,TRBV2,.,TRBJ1-6,CASKRTDSPLHF,TGTGCCAGCAAGCGGACGGATTCACCCCTCCACTTT
few,TRBV4-1,.,TRBJ1-2,CASSQDMEGYTF,TGCGCCAGCAGCCAAGATATGGAGGGCTACACCTTC
.,TRBV19,.,TRBJ1-1,CASSIERVSTEAFF,TGTGCCAGTAGTATAGAGAGGGTGAGCACTGAAGCTTTCTTT
.,TRBV19,.,TRBJ2-4,CASSTRAAKNIQYF,TGTGCCAGTAGTACGAGGGCTGCCAAAAACATTCAGTACTTC
.,TRBV2,.,TRBJ1-1,CASLAQGVTEAFF,TGTGCCAGCCTTGCCCAGGGCGTGACTGAAGCTTTCTTT